Below are 22 T cell receptor beta chains sequenced from a single sample in a study of T-cell memory formation after mild COVID-19. TCRdb reprocessed the 5' RACE reads with MiXCR, giving one entry per CDR3 protein. This sample has 350,000 to 400,000 distinct CDR3 sequences; 13% to 15% occur once, and the top ten carry 20% to 25%. The sample consisted of PBMCs or a T cell subset sorted from them (not recorded which). All receptors come from a man aged 18 to 30 who had mild COVID-19 (a few samples of this study predate the infection). Cell type and time point are not known.

The CDR3 DNA is TGTGCCAGCAGCGTAGATCTCCAGGGATATGGAAACACCATATATTTT. Amino acid sequence: CASSVDLQGYGNTIYF. The chain couples TRBV9 to TRBJ1-3; perhaps TRBD1 as D (5 bases). The germline V gene has CDR1 SGDLS and CDR2 YYNGEE. The CDR3 length is 16 residues. Trimming removed 0 bases at V and 3 bases at J, with 13 bases between.

This clonotype has just a few counts. The chain uses TRBV4-3 and TRBJ1-1; D remains unclear. V lost 2 bases, J lost 4 bases, and 14 bases lay in between. The germline V gene has CDR1 LGHNA and CDR2 YSLEER. The CDR3 totals 15 residues. The DNA for the CDR3 is TGCGCCAGCAGCCAAAACCTGGACGGACTCACTGAAGCTTTCTTT. Residues: CASSQNLDGLTEAFF.

In this sample, this clonotype turned up many times. V usage is TRBV7-2 and J usage is TRBJ2-7; 7 positions match TRBD1. CDR3 size: 15 residues. With V trimmed by 1 base and J by 0 bases, 3 bases remained unmatched. Germline V lookup: CDR1 SGHTA, CDR2 FQGNSA. CDR3 nucleotide sequence: TGTGCCAGCAGCTTAGGCCGGGACAGCTCCTACGAGCAGTACTTC. Amino acids: CASSLGRDSSYEQYF.

This clonotype turned up a few times. The rearrangement joins TRBV29-1 to TRBJ1-5, with 10 positions matching TRBD1. This CDR3 comprises 13 residues. The V segment lost 4 bases and the J segment 7 bases; nucleotides outside the gene matches: 4. Germline CDR1 SQVTM, CDR2 ANQGSEA. As DNA, the CDR3 is TGCAGCGTTGGACAGGGGGCGAGCCAGCCCCAGCATTTT. Its protein is CSVGQGASQPQHF.

This clonotype appeared many times. This chain joins TRBV11-2 and TRBJ2-2, with D possibly being TRBD2 (6 bases). V gave up 11 bases and J gave up 7 bases, with 14 bases separating them. Germline CDR1 and CDR2: SGHAT and FQNNGV. The CDR3 length is 12 residues. CDR3 residues: CACTRGDGELFF. CDR3 in DNA: TGTGCCTGCACTCGCGGGGACGGGGAGCTGTTTTTT. The variable domain in full, with the rest retrieved from reference TRBV11-2 and TRBJ2-2, is EAGVAQSPRYKIIEKRQSVAFWCNPISGHATLYWYQQILGQGPKLLIQFQNNGVVDDSQLPKDRFSAERLKGVDSTLKIQPAKLEDSAVYLCACTRGDGELFFGEGSRLTVL.

The chain employs TRBV12-3 or TRBV12-4 and TRBJ2-2; D uncertain. V was trimmed by 1 base and J by 5 bases, leaving 5 bases between them. The CDR3 sequence is 13 residues long. The CDR3 region has the DNA TGTGCCAGCAGTTTAGTGAAAACCGGGGAGCTGTTTTTT. As protein: CASSLVKTGELFF.

This clonotype came up a few times. CDR3 nucleotides: TGTGCCAGCAGCACAGGGGATTCTAGCACAGATACGCAGTATTTT. This translates into CASSTGDSSTDTQYF. J is TRBJ2-3 and V is TRBV7-3; 7 positions agree with TRBD1. In germline, CDR1 is SGHTA, CDR2 FQGTGA. The trim removed 5 bases at V and 0 bases at J, leaving 5 bases unmatched. CDR3 length: 15 residues.

This clonotype has only one observation. The rearrangement uses TRBV19 and TRBJ2-7; D gene ambiguous. This CDR3 comprises 12 residues. With 4 bases removed from V and 3 bases from J, the gap between germline ends came to 7 bases. In germline, CDR1 is LNHDA, CDR2 SQIVND (reference sequence). In DNA, the CDR3 is TGTGCCAGTAGTACAGGATTCTACGAGCAGTACTTC. This translates into CASSTGFYEQYF.

This clonotype was detected many times. This rearrangement joins TRBV4-1 to TRBJ1-2; 9 nucleotides agree with TRBD1. This CDR3 spans 15 amino acids. Germline V gene data show CDR1 as MGHRA and CDR2 as YSYEKL. V gave up 3 bases and J gave up 4 bases; unmatched junction bases: 6. CDR3 nucleotides: TGCGCCAGCAGCCAGGACAGGGGAGTTGGCTATGGCTACACCTTC. Translating it yields CASSQDRGVGYGYTF.

The rearrangement joins TRBV27 to TRBJ2-6, with TRBD2 matching 7 bases. The CDR3 loop spans 17 amino acids. Germline trimming cut 3 bases from V and 0 bases from J; bases unmatched to any gene: 5. Per the germline V gene, CDR1 is MNHEY and CDR2 is SMNVEV (reference sequence). CDR3 amino acids: CASSFWGGLSGANVLTF. In DNA, the CDR3 is TGTGCCAGCAGTTTTTGGGGGGGACTCTCTGGGGCCAACGTCCTGACTTTC.

V is TRBV6-2 or TRBV6-3 and J is TRBJ2-7; 9 bases match TRBD1. The V and J ends lost 4 bases and 4 bases, in that order; junction bases with no gene match: 8. The CDR3 loop spans 15 amino acids. CDR1 MNHEY and CDR2 SVGEGT come from the germline V gene. The DNA of the CDR3 is TGTGCCAGCAGTTCCCCCGGACAGGGGCATTACGAGCAGTACGTC. It codes for CASSSPGQGHYEQYV.

This clonotype came up a few times. This chain joins TRBV24-1 and TRBJ2-6, with a weak D call TRBD1 (5 bases). This CDR3 is built from 12 residues. The V gene lost 6 bases and the J gene lost 10 bases, with 9 bases spanning the gap. From germline, CDR1 is KGHDR and CDR2 SFDVKD. The CDR3: CATSQAGNVLTF. CDR3 DNA: TGTGCCACCAGTCAGGCAGGGAACGTCCTGACTTTC.

This clonotype was seen a few times. The chain has TRBV24-1 and TRBJ1-2, with D unclear. V was clipped by 9 bases and J by 4 bases, with 20 bases between them. The CDR3 runs to 15 residues. From germline, CDR1 is KGHDR and CDR2 SFDVKD. This chain's CDR3 is CATQSSTSRPYGYTF. The DNA for the CDR3 is TGTGCCACCCAAAGCTCGACCTCTCGCCCCTATGGCTACACCTTC.

V and J are TRBV6-1 and TRBJ2-3; D is possibly TRBD2 (7 bases). There are 16 residues in the CDR3. V lost 1 base to trimming and J lost 5 bases, with 16 bases between them. CDR1 and CDR2 from the germline V gene are MNHNS and SASEGT. The CDR3 reads CASSEDSAGALDTQYF. CDR3 coding DNA: TGTGCCAGCAGTGAAGACTCTGCGGGGGCCTTAGATACGCAGTATTTT.

This clonotype has a handful of counts. The genes are TRBV12-3 or TRBV12-4 and TRBJ2-3; possible D gene TRBD2, 7 bases. V was pared by 1 base and J by 4 bases, with 12 bases between. This CDR3 is 15 amino acids long. CDR3 in DNA: TGTGCCAGCAGTTTAGGCGGGGGCCTCGCAGATACGCAGTATTTT. Its protein product is CASSLGGGLADTQYF.

The chain joins TRBV4-1 to TRBJ2-7; D is undetermined. Trimming took 0 bases from V and 2 from J, leaving 11 bases between them. Germline loops: CDR1 MGHRA, CDR2 YSYEKL. This CDR3 comprises 15 residues. CDR3 bases: TGCGCCAGCAGCCAAGATCGAGGCACCCCCTACGAGCAGTACTTC. Protein product: CASSQDRGTPYEQYF.

This sequence joins TRBV5-4 and TRBJ2-4; TRBD2 agrees at 9 bases. The CDR3 consists of 15 residues. Germline loops: CDR1 SGHNT, CDR2 YYREEE (reference sequence). V shed 2 bases, J shed 5 bases, and the junction held 5 bases outside the gene matches. The CDR3 nucleotides read TGTGCCAGCAGCTTCGGCGGGGGGGCCGAAAACATTCAGTACTTC. This translates into CASSFGGGAENIQYF. Together with reference TRBV5-4 and TRBJ2-4, the CDR3 gives the full variable domain: ETGVTQSPTHLIKTRGQQVTLRCSSQSGHNTVSWYQQALGQGPQFIFQYYREEENGRGNFPPRFSGLQFPNYSSELNVNALELDDSALYLCASSFGGGAENIQYFGAGTRLSVL.

This clonotype was counted only a few times. This chain connects TRBV7-8 to TRBJ1-6; 7 bases align to TRBD1. Germline CDR1 is SGHVS and CDR2 is FQNEAQ. The CDR3 contains 15 residues. J gave up 7 bases and V 4 bases, and 7 bases lay outside the gene matches. The CDR3 coding sequence is TGTGCCAGCAGCTCGAGACAGGGTCAGAATTCACCCCTCCACTTT. Translation: CASSSRQGQNSPLHF.

The chain joins TRBV4-3 to TRBJ2-1, with a weak D call TRBD1 (5 bases). Germline lookup yields CDR1 LGHNA and CDR2 YSLEER. The CDR3 has 14 amino acids. V dropped 4 bases and J dropped 3 bases, with 10 bases sitting between them. The DNA of the CDR3 is TGCGCCAGCAGCCTAACGGACATCTACAATGAGCAGTTCTTC. It codes for CASSLTDIYNEQFF.

J is TRBJ2-7 and V is TRBV20-1; 10 bases are a match to TRBD2. V lost 6 bases to trimming and J lost 5 bases; unmatched junction nucleotides: 13. CDR3 length equals 15 residues. Germline V gene sequence: CDR1 DFQATT, CDR2 SNEGSKA (reference sequence). The CDR3: CSATIAGGLRNEQYV. The CDR3 nucleotides are TGCAGTGCCACAATAGCGGGGGGCCTCCGAAACGAGCAGTACGTC.

This clonotype was seen many times. This chain joins TRBV18 and TRBJ2-2, with D hard to call. Trimming removed 2 bases from V and 2 bases from J, with 9 bases in between. Looked up from germline, CDR1 is KGHSH and CDR2 is LQKENI. The CDR3 is 15 residues long. CDR3 amino acids: CASSPDLGNTGELFF. CDR3 bases: TGTGCCAGCTCACCAGATCTTGGCAACACCGGGGAGCTGTTTTTT.

This clonotype has only a few counts. At one of its ends the junction is not consistent with the germline gene, which may arise from a read error. This sequence joins TRBV7-2 and TRBJ2-7; possible D gene TRBD1, 5 bases. Per germline, CDR1 SGHTA and CDR2 FQGNSA. CDR3 length: 14 amino acids. CDR3 amino acids: CASSSAGPTYAQYF. The CDR3 bases are TGTGCCAGCAGCTCAGCAGGGCCTACCTACGCGCAGTACTTC.